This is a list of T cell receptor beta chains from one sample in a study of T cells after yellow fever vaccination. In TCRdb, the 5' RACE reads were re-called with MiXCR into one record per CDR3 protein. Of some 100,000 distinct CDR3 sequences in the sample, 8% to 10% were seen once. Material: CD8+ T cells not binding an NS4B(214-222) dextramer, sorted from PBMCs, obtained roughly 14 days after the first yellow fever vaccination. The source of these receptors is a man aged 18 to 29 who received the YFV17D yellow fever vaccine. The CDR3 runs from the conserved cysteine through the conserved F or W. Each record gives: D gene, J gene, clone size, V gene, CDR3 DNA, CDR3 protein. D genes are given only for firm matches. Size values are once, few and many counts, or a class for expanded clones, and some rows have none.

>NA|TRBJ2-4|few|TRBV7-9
TGTGCCAGCAGATCCGAGGAGACCATTCAGTACTTC
CASRSEETIQYF
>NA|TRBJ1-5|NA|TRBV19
TGTGCCAGCTGGGACGTAAACTCTAAGCAGCCCCAGCATTTT
CASWDVNSKQPQHF
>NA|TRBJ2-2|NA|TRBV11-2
TGTGCCAGCAGCTTAGAGTTCGGGGTCCCCACCGGGGAGCTGTTTTTT
CASSLEFGVPTGELFF
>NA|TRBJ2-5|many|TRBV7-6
TGTGCCAGCAGCTTGATGGAGTACCAAGAGACCCAGTACTTC
CASSLMEYQETQYF
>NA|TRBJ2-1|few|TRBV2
TGTGCCAGCGGGGATTTAGGCTACAATGAGCAGTTCTTC
CASGDLGYNEQFF
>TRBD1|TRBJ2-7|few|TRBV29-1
TGCAGCGTCCGGGACAGGGGATACGAGCAGTACTTC
CSVRDRGYEQYF
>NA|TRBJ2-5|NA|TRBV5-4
TGTGCCAGCAGTTCGGGTCGGGAGACCCAGTACTTC
CASSSGRETQYF
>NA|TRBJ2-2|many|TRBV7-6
TGTGCCAGCAGCCGCACAAACGCCGGGGAGCTGTTTTTT
CASSRTNAGELFF
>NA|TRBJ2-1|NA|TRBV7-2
TGTGCCAGCAGCTTATGGGGAAATGAGCAGTTCTTC
CASSLWGNEQFF
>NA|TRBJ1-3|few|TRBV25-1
TGTGCCAGCAGTGAGATCGGGCGAGGCGGAAACACCATATATTTT
CASSEIGRGGNTIYF
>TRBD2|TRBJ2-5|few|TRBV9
TGTGCCAGCAGCGTAGACCGAGCTAGCGGGGGGGACGAAGAGACCCAGTACTTC
CASSVDRASGGDEETQYF
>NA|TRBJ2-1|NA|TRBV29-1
TGCAGCGCCCCCTTGCAGGGATACAATGAGCAGTTCTTC
CSAPLQGYNEQFF
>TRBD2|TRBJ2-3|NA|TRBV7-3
TGTGCCAGCGCTTGGGCGGGGGGGTCTGATACGCAGTATTTT
CASAWAGGSDTQYF
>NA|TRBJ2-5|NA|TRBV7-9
TGTGCCAGCAGCCTCCAGGACGACAGGACCCAGTACTTC
CASSLQDDRTQYF
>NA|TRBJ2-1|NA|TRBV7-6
TGTGCCAGCAGCTTTTGGGGAGAGGGCAATGAGCAGTTCTTC
CASSFWGEGNEQFF
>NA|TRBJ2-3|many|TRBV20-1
TGCAGTGCTCCTTTTGGGGTCGCTACGCAGTATTTT
CSAPFGVATQYF
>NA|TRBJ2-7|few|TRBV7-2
TGTGCCAGCAGCCCCCTTGCGGTCTACGAGCAGTACTTC
CASSPLAVYEQYF
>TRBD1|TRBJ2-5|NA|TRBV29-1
TGCAGCGTTGACGGCCCGGGACAGGGAAGGGAGACCCAGTACTTC
CSVDGPGQGRETQYF
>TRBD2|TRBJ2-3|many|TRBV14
TGTGCCAGCAGCCAATCCACCGGGACTAGCGGCACAGATACGCAGTATTTT
CASSQSTGTSGTDTQYF
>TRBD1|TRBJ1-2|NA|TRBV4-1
TGCGCCAGCAGCCCTCACCTACAGGGGGCGATGGATGGCTACACCTTC
CASSPHLQGAMDGYTF
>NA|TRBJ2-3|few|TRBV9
TGTGCCAGCAGCGGTTCTAGCGCAGATACGCAGTATTTT
CASSGSSADTQYF
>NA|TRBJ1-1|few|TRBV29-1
TGCAGCACCGGGGGGGGGAGGCATATGAACACTGAAGCTTTCTTT
CSTGGGRHMNTEAFF
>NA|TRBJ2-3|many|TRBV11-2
TGTGCCAGCAGCTTAGATTTGGATACGCAGTATTTT
CASSLDLDTQYF
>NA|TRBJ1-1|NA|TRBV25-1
TGTGCCAGCAGTGAAGATAGTCTGGGGAACACTGAAGCTTTCTTT
CASSEDSLGNTEAFF
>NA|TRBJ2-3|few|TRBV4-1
TGCGCCAGCAGCCAAGTTTGGCGGGGGCCCACAGATACGCAGTATTTT
CASSQVWRGPTDTQYF
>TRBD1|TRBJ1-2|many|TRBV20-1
TGCAGTGCTAGCCCCCTTGGACAGGGGGCCCCTAACTATGGCTACACCTTC
CSASPLGQGAPNYGYTF
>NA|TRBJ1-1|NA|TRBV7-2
TGTGCCAGCAGCGGGTGGGGCTACCCAAACGCTGAAGCTTTCTTT
CASSGWGYPNAEAFF
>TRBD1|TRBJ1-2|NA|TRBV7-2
TGTGCCAGCAGTACAGGGGGCGCGGACTACACCTTC
CASSTGGADYTF
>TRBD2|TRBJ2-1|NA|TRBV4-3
TGCGCCAGCAGCCAAGATACGGGGGGGGGAGGGGAGCAGTTCTTC
CASSQDTGGGGEQFF
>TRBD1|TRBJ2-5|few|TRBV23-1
TGCGCCAGCAGTCAGGGACAGAAACAAGAGACCCAGTACTTC
CASSQGQKQETQYF
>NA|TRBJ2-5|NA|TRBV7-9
TGTGCCAGCAGCGATGTACGATCGAAGGGAGAGACCCAGTACTTC
CASSDVRSKGETQYF
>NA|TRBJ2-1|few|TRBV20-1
TGCAGTGCTAGAGGCACCATCCGGCGAAATGAGCAGTTCTTC
CSARGTIRRNEQFF
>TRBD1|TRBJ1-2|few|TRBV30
TGTGCCTGGAACTATCATGGGACAGACTATGGCTACACCTTC
CAWNYHGTDYGYTF
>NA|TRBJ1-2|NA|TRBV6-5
TGTGCCAGCAAAATTTCCTTTAACTATGGCTACACCTTC
CASKISFNYGYTF
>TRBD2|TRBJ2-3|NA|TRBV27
TGTGCCAGCAGTCCCTCAGCGGGGGATTACAACACAGATACGCAGTATTTT
CASSPSAGDYNTDTQYF
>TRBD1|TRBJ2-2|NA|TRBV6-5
TGTGCCAGCAGTTACGAGACAGGGCGAAACACCGGGGAGCTGTTTTTT
CASSYETGRNTGELFF
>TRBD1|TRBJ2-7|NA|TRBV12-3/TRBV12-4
TGTGCCAGCAGATGGACAGGGGCCTACGAGCAGTACTTC
CASRWTGAYEQYF
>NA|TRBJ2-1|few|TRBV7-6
TGTGCCAGCAGCGCCCCGGGGACGGGGACTTACAATGAGCAGTTCTTC
CASSAPGTGTYNEQFF
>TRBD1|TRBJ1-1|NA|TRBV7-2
TGTGCCAGCAGCTTGGTGACAGGGGAAGGAGCTTTCTTT
CASSLVTGEGAFF
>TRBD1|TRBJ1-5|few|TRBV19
TGTGCCAGTACCCCCGGGCGGTCAGGGGGTAATCAGCCCCAGCATTTT
CASTPGRSGGNQPQHF
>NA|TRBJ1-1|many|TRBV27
TGTGCCAGCAGTTCTCCGAGAGGAACTGAAGCTTTCTTT
CASSSPRGTEAFF
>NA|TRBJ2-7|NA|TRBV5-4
TGTGCCAGCAGGGCGCTCGGCGAGCAGTACTTC
CASRALGEQYF
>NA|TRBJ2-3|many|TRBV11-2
TGTGCCAGCAGCTTAGGGATAGCCGACTCCACAGATACGCAGTATTTT
CASSLGIADSTDTQYF
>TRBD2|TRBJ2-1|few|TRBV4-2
TGTGCCAGCAGCCCGCAGTCGTCGAGGACTAGCGCCAGGAGGCCCTACAATGAGCAGTTCTTC
CASSPQSSRTSARRPYNEQFF
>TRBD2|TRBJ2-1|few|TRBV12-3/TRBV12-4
TGTGCCAGCAGTCAAAGCGGACTAGGTGAGCAGTTCTTC
CASSQSGLGEQFF
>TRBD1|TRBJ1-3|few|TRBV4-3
TGCGCCAGCAGCCAAGAGGTCACAGGGGAAAGAAACACCATATATTTT
CASSQEVTGERNTIYF
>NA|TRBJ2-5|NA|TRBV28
TGTGCCAGCAGTTTAATTTTAGAGACCCAGTACTTC
CASSLILETQYF
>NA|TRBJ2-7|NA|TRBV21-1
TGTGCCAGCAGCAAAGGGAGGGTGCTAGCTTTTCACTACGAGCAGTACTTC
CASSKGRVLAFHYEQYF
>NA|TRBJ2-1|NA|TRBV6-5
TGTGCCAGCAGTTACTCGAGCGGACTCTCCTACAATGAGCAGTTCTTC
CASSYSSGLSYNEQFF
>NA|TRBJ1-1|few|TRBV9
TGTGCCAGCAGCGTAGGTTGGAGGGTCACTGAAGCTTTCTTT
CASSVGWRVTEAFF
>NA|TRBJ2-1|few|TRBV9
TGTGCCAGCACCGCCTACGGCAGGGAGGCCGATGAGCAGTTCTTC
CASTAYGREADEQFF
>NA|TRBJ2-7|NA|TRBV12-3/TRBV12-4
TGTGCCAGCGGCCCCGGGGGGCGCCCCTACGAGCAGTACTTC
CASGPGGRPYEQYF
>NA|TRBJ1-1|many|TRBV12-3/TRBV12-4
TGTGCCAGCAGTTTAGGGCAGGGGATTTTCTCTGCTGAAGCTTTCTTT
CASSLGQGIFSAEAFF